The T cell receptor beta chain under discussion was sequenced for a study of lymphopenia after photon versus proton radiotherapy. Germline CDR1 reads MGHRA; CDR2 reads YSYEKL. V dropped 3 bases and J dropped 0 bases, with 8 bases sitting between them. The length of the CDR3 is 15 residues. This clone has only one observation. The target antigen is unknown. Study results and limitations: After the lymphocyte nadir, photon-treated repertoires showed oligoclonal expansion, especially of CD8+ Temra cells. Photon-treated patients lost naive T cells and TCR diversity; proton-treated stayed stable. Only patients who died were analyzed for survival; proton advantage is unproven.

This table comes from immunoSEQ multiplex PCR, and its TCRdb copy is limited to in-frame clones, with some not included. The data contain about 160,000 clones, around nine tenths of them seen just once; the ten biggest clones take up around 4.7%. The TCR comes from a man aged 45-60 years with gastric cancer. The rearrangement uses TRBV4-1 and TRBJ1-4; no firm D call. The sequencing used peripheral blood, collected from a patient treated with photon-based radiotherapy. As DNA, the CDR3 is TGCGCCAGCAGCCAGACGGGAACAACTAATGAAAAACTGTTTTTT. Translating it yields CASSQTGTTNEKLFF.